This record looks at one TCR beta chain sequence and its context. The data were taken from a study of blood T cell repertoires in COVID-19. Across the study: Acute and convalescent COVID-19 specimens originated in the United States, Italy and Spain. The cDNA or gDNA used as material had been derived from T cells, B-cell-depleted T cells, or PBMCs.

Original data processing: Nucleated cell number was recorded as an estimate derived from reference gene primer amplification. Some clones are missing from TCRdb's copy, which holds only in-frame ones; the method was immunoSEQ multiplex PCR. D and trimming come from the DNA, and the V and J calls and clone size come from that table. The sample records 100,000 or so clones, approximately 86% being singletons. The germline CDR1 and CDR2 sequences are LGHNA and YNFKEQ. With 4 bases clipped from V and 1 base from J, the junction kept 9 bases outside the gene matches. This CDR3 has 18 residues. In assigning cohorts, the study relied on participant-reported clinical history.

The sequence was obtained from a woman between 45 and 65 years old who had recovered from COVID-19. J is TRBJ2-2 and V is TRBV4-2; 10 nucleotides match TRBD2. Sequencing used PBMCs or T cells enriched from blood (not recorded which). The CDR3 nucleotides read TGTGCCAGCAGCCGCCGACTAGCGGGTGGAGGGAACACCGGGGAGCTGTTTTTT. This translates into CASSRRLAGGGNTGELFF.